The T cell receptor (beta chain) described here comes from a study of OX40 agonist ivuxolimab in advanced cancers. About the research overall: Patients were treated with ivuxolimab, an agonistic anti-OX40 (CD134) antibody. The study enrolled dose-escalation patients with hepatocellular carcinoma, melanoma, renal cell or head and neck cancer. The study, taken as a whole, reports: At 0.1 to 3.0 mg/kg and by week 6, CD4+ and CD8+ T cells in the blood had expanded clonally.

The data were produced by immunoSEQ multiplex PCR, yet TCRdb's version contains in-frame clones alone and is incomplete. The sample yields around 100,000 clones, roughly 90% seen once. Details on this clone: Its antigen is still unknown.

The CDR3 is 13 residues long. In germline, CDR1 is SGHKS, CDR2 YYEKEE (reference sequence). V lost 4 bases to trimming and J lost 6 bases; unmatched junction nucleotides: 7. This specimen was CD4+ or CD8+ T cells sorted from blood, taken in a trial of the OX40 agonist ivuxolimab. The TCR sequence derives from an adult with an advanced solid tumor such as melanoma, head and neck, liver or kidney cancer. The chain uses TRBV5-5 and TRBJ2-7, with 7 nucleotides matching TRBD1. The CDR3 loop reads CASSRDRPTEQYF. Here the CDR3 DNA reads TGTGCCAGCAGCAGGGACAGACCAACCGAGCAGTACTTC.